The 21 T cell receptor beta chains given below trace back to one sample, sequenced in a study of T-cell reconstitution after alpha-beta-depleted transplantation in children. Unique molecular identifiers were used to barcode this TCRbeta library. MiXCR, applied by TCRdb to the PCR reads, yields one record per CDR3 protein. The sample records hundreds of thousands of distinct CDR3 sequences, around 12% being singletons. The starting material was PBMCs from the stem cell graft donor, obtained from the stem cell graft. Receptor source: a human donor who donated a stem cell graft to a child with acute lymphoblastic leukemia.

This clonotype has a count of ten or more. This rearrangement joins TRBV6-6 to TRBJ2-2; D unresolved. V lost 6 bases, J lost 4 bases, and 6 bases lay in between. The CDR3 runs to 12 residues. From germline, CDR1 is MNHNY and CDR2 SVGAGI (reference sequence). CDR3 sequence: CASSAGTGELFF. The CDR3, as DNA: TGTGCCAGCAGCGCCGGCACCGGGGAGCTGTTTTTT.

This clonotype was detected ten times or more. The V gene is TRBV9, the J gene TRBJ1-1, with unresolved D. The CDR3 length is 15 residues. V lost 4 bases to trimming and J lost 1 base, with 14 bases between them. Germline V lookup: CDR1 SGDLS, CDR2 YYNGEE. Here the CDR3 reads CASSLQSSGNTEAFF. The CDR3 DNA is TGTGCCAGCAGCCTACAAAGCTCAGGGAACACTGAAGCTTTCTTT.

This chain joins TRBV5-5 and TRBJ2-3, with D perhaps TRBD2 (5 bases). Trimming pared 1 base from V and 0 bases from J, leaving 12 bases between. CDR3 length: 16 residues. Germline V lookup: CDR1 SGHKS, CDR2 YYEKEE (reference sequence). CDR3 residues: CASSLKIAPSTDTQYF. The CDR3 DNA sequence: TGTGCCAGCAGCTTGAAAATAGCGCCTAGCACAGATACGCAGTATTTT. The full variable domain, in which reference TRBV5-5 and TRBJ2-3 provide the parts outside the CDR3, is DAGVTQSPTHLIKTRGQQVTLRCSPISGHKSVSWYQQVLGQGPQFIFQYYEKEERGRGNFPDRFSARQFPNYSSELNVNALLLGDSALYLCASSLKIAPSTDTQYFGPGTRLTVL.

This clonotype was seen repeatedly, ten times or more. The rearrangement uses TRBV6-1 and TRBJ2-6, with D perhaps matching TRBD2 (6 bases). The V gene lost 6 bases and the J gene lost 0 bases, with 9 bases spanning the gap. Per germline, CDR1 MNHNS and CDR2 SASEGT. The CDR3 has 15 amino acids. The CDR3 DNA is TGTGCCAGCAGCTTCGGGAGCTCTGGGGCCAACGTCCTGACTTTC. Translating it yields CASSFGSSGANVLTF.

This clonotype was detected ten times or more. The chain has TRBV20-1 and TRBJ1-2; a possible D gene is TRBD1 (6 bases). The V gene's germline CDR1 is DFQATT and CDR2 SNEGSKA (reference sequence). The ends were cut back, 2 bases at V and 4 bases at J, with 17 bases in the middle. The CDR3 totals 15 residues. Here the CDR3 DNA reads TGCAGTGCTAGATCGTACGATGGGGGGCCCTATGGCTACACCTTC. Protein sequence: CSARSYDGGPYGYTF.

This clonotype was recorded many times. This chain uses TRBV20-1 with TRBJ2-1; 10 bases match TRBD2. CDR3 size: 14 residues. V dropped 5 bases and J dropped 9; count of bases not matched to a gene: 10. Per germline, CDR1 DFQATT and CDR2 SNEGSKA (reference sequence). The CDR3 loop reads CSAQKSGGATEQFF. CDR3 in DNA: TGCAGTGCTCAAAAGAGCGGGGGGGCCACTGAGCAGTTCTTC.

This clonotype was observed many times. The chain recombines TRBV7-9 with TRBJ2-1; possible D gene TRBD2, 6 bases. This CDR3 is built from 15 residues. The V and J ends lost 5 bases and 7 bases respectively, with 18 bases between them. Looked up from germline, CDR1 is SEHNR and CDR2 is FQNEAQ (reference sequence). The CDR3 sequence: CASSLSTGRLNEQFF. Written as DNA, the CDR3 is TGTGCCAGCAGCCTAAGTACCGGGAGATTGAATGAGCAGTTCTTC.

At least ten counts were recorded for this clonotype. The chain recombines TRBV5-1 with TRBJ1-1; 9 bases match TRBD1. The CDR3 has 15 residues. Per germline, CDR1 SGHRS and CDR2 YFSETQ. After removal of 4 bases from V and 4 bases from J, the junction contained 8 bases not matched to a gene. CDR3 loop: CASSPSGTGSTEAFF. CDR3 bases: TGCGCCAGCAGCCCTTCCGGGACAGGGTCCACTGAAGCTTTCTTT.

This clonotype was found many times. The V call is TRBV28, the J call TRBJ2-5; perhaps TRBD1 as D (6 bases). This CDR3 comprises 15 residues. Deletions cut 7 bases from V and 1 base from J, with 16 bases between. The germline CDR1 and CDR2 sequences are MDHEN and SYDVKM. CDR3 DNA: TGTGCCAGCACCCCTGGGGGCGGTCCCCAAGAGACCCAGTACTTC. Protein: CASTPGGGPQETQYF.

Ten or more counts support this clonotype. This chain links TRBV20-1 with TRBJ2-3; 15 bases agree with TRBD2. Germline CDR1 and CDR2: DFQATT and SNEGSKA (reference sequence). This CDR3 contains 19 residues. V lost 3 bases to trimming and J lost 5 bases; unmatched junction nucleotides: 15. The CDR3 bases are TGCAGTGCTAGCGAGGTGGGACTAGCGGGAGGAGCTGCGGGAGATACGCAGTATTTT. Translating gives CSASEVGLAGGAAGDTQYF.

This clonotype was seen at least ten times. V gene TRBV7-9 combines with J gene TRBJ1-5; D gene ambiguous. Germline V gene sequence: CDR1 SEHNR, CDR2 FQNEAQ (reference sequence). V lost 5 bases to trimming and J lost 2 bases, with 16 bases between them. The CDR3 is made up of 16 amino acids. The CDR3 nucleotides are TGTGCCAGCAGCCCTATCCTACCCCTGGGCAATCAGCCCCAGCATTTT. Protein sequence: CASSPILPLGNQPQHF.

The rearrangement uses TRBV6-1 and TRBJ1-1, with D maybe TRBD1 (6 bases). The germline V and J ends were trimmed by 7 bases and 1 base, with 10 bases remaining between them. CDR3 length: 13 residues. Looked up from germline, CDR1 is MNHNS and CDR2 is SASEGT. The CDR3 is CASTPGQNTEAFF. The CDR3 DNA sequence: TGTGCCAGCACCCCGGGACAGAACACTGAAGCTTTCTTT.

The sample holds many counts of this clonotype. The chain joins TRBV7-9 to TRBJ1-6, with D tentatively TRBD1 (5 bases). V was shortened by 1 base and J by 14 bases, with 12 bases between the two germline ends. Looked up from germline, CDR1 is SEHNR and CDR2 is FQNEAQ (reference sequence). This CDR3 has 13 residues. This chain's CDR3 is CASSLGDQLALHF. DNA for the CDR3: TGTGCCAGCAGCTTAGGGGACCAGCTGGCCCTCCACTTT.

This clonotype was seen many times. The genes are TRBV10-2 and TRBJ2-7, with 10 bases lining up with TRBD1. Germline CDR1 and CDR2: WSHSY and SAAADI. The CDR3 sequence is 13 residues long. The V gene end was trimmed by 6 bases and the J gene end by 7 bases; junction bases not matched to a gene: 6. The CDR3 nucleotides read TGCGCCAGCAGGACAGGGGGCCGAAGAGAGCAGTACTTC. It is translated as CASRTGGRREQYF.

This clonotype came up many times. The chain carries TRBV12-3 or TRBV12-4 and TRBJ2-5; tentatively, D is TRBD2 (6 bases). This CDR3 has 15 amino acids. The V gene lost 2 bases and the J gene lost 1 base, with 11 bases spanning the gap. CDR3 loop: CASSLWGELQETQYF. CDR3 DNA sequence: TGTGCCAGCAGTTTATGGGGGGAACTCCAAGAGACCCAGTACTTC.

In DNA, the CDR3 is TGTGCCAGCAGTTTCTTAGGGACCCTGACTCCCGGACGTCGGACTAGCTACAATGAGCAGTTCTTC. Translation: CASSFLGTLTPGRRTSYNEQFF. This chain connects TRBV12-3 or TRBV12-4 to TRBJ2-1; 7 bases are a match to TRBD2. The junction had 26 bases not matched to a gene; V was cut back by 3 bases and J by 3 bases. The CDR3 is made up of 22 amino acids.

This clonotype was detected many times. CDR3 in amino acids: CASSSRGGKETQYF. The CDR3 nucleotides are TGTGCCAGCAGCTCTCGGGGTGGCAAAGAGACCCAGTACTTC. The V and J genes are TRBV14 and TRBJ2-5; tentatively, D is TRBD2 (5 bases). Germline CDR1 is SGHDN and CDR2 is FVKESK. The CDR3 runs 14 residues. V was shortened by 5 bases and J by 3 bases, with 13 bases between the two germline ends.

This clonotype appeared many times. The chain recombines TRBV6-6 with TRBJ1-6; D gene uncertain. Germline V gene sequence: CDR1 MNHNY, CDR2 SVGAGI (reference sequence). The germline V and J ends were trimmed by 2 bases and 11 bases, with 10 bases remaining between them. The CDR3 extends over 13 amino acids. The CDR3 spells CASSYAGFTPLHF. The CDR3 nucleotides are TGTGCCAGCAGTTACGCAGGTTTCACACCCCTCCACTTT.

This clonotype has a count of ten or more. CDR3 DNA: TGTGCCAGCAGTGCTCTATCAGGGGCCAGATCCTACGAGCAGTACTTC. Its protein is CASSALSGARSYEQYF. The chain joins TRBV27 to TRBJ2-7, with D possibly matching TRBD1 (6 bases). Germline V lookup: CDR1 MNHEY, CDR2 SMNVEV (reference sequence). This CDR3 comprises 16 residues. V was shortened by 5 bases and J by 1 base, with 18 bases between the two germline ends.

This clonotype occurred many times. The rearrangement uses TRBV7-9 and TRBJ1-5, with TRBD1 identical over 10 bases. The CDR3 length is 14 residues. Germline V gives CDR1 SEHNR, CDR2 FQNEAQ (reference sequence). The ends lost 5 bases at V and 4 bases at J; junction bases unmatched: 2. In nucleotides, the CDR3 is TGTGCCAGCAGCCGACAGGGGGCTAATCAGCCCCAGCATTTT. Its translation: CASSRQGANQPQHF. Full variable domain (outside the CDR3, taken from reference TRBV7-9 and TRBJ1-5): DTGVSQNPRHKITKRGQNVTFRCDPISEHNRLYWYRQTLGQGPEFLTYFQNEAQLEKSRLLSDRFSAERPKGSFSTLEIQRTEQGDSAMYLCASSRQGANQPQHFGDGTRLSIL.

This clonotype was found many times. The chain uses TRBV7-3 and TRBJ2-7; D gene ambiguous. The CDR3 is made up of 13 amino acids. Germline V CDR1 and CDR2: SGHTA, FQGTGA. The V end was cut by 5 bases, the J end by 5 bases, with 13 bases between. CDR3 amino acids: CASSPMIGDEQYF. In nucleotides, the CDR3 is TGTGCCAGCAGCCCAATGATAGGAGACGAGCAGTACTTC.